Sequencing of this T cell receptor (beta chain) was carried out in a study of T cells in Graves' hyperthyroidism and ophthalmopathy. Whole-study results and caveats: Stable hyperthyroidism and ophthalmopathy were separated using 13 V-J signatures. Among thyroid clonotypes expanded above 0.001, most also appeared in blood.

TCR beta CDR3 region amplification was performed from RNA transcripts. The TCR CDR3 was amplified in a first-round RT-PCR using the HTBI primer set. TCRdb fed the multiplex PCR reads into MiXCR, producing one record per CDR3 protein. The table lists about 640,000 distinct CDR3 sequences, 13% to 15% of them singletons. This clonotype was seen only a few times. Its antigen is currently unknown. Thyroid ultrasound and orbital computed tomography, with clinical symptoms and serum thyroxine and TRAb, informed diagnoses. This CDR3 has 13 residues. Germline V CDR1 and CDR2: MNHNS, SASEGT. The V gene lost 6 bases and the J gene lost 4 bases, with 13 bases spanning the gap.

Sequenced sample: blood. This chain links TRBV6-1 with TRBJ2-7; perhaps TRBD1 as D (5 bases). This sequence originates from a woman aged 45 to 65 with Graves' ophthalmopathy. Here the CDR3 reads CASSRTRDYEQYF. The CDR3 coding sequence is TGTGCCAGCAGCCGGACACGAGATTACGAGCAGTACTTC.